The present entry profiles one T cell receptor (beta chain) with its context. The data are from a study of blood T cell repertoires in COVID-19. Overall study: Samples taken during acute and convalescent COVID-19 were collected in the United States, Italy and Spain.

After removal of 3 bases from V and 4 bases from J, the junction contained 3 bases not matched to a gene. This CDR3 is 15 amino acids long. In germline, CDR1 is ENHRY, CDR2 SYGVKD. The repertoire was sequenced with immunoSEQ multiplex PCR; TCRdb's copy has only in-frame clones and lacks some. The data show about 370,000 clones, 80% to 90% seen once. The study counted Cohort 3 donors as recovered given two negative PCRs, clearance, or symptom resolution. Sequencing input: PBMCs or T cells enriched from blood (not recorded which). This TCR was sampled from a young man who had recovered from COVID-19. The gene calls are TRBV10-3 and TRBJ1-4; 9 bases agree with TRBD1. Here the CDR3 DNA reads TGTGCCATCAGTGACTCGGGACAGGGTAATGAAAAACTGTTTTTT. Protein sequence: CAISDSGQGNEKLFF.